This is a list of T cell receptor beta chains from one sample in a study of T cells in localized non-small cell lung cancer. The repertoire was sequenced with immunoSEQ multiplex PCR; TCRdb's copy has only in-frame clones and lacks some. In the table there are fewer than 35,000 clones, approximately 91% of which are singletons. The sequencing used peripheral blood, collected before any cancer treatment. All receptors derive from a female donor at least 60 years old with stage I lung adenocarcinoma. Each CDR3 is given with its conserved first and last residue. Fields, in order: J gene, V gene, D gene, CDR3 protein, CDR3 DNA. The D gene is left open where the match is weak.

j_gene: TRBJ2-7
v_gene: TRBV6-6
d_gene: NA
CDR3aa: CASSAPDSRSLYEQCF
CDR3nt: TGTGCCAGCAGTGCGCCGGACTCCCGAAGCCTATACGAGCAGTGCTTC

j_gene: TRBJ2-7
v_gene: TRBV27
d_gene: NA
CDR3aa: CASSLRARQSSSYEQYF
CDR3nt: TGTGCCAGCAGCTTACGCGCGCGGCAGTCCAGCTCCTACGAGCAGTACTTC

j_gene: TRBJ2-7
v_gene: TRBV9
d_gene: NA
CDR3aa: CASSVGYEQYF
CDR3nt: TGTGCCAGCAGCGTAGGATACGAGCAGTACTTC

j_gene: TRBJ1-5
v_gene: TRBV28
d_gene: NA
CDR3aa: CASSPGPLNQPQHF
CDR3nt: TGTGCCAGCAGTCCTGGACCGCTCAATCAGCCCCAGCATTTT

j_gene: TRBJ1-1
v_gene: TRBV6-6
d_gene: TRBD1
CDR3aa: CASSSHGQGKTTEAFF
CDR3nt: TGTGCCAGCAGCTCCCACGGACAGGGTAAAACCACTGAAGCTTTCTTT

j_gene: TRBJ1-5
v_gene: TRBV28
d_gene: NA
CDR3aa: CASRGDNQPQHF
CDR3nt: TGTGCCAGCAGGGGCGACAATCAGCCCCAGCATTTT

j_gene: TRBJ1-5
v_gene: TRBV30
d_gene: TRBD1
CDR3aa: CAWGGQGFMHQPQHF
CDR3nt: TGTGCCTGGGGCGGACAGGGGTTCATGCATCAGCCCCAGCATTTT

j_gene: TRBJ2-7
v_gene: TRBV27
d_gene: NA
CDR3aa: CASSSLGTSYEQYF
CDR3nt: TGTGCCAGCAGTTCCCTGGGTACGTCCTACGAGCAGTACTTC

j_gene: TRBJ2-7
v_gene: TRBV7-2
d_gene: TRBD2
CDR3aa: CASSPPSGRLHEQYF
CDR3nt: TGTGCCAGCAGCCCCCCTAGCGGGAGACTCCACGAGCAGTACTTC

j_gene: TRBJ2-2
v_gene: TRBV7-2
d_gene: TRBD2
CDR3aa: CASSFDSGRANTGELFF
CDR3nt: TGTGCCAGCAGCTTCGATAGCGGGAGGGCGAACACCGGGGAGCTGTTTTTT

j_gene: TRBJ1-1
v_gene: TRBV5-1
d_gene: NA
CDR3aa: CASSLGVSQTNTEAFF
CDR3nt: TGCGCCAGCAGCTTGGGAGTGAGTCAGACCAACACTGAAGCTTTCTTT

j_gene: TRBJ2-1
v_gene: TRBV10-1
d_gene: TRBD2
CDR3aa: CASSPGTSGYNEQFF
CDR3nt: TGCGCCAGCAGCCCTGGGACTAGCGGATACAATGAGCAGTTCTTC

j_gene: TRBJ2-2
v_gene: TRBV5-4
d_gene: NA
CDR3aa: CASSFERGGELFF
CDR3nt: TGTGCCAGCAGCTTCGAACGAGGCGGGGAGCTGTTTTTT

j_gene: TRBJ1-4
v_gene: TRBV2
d_gene: TRBD1
CDR3aa: CASRWDRGYGNEKLFF
CDR3nt: TGTGCCAGCAGATGGGACAGGGGATATGGCAATGAAAAACTGTTTTTT

j_gene: TRBJ1-5
v_gene: TRBV7-2
d_gene: NA
CDR3aa: CASSLDGEPQHF
CDR3nt: TGTGCCAGCAGCTTAGATGGGGAGCCCCAGCATTTT

j_gene: TRBJ2-3
v_gene: TRBV5-1
d_gene: NA
CDR3aa: CASSSGDSTDTQYF
CDR3nt: TGCGCCAGCAGTAGCGGAGATAGCACAGATACGCAGTATTTT